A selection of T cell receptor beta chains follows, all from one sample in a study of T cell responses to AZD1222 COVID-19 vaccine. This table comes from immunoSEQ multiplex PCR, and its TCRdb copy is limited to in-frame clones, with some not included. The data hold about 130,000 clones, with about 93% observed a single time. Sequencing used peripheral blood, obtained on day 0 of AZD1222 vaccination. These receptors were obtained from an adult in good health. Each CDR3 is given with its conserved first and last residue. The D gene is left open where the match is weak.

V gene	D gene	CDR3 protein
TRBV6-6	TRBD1	CASSYIRTGAETQYF
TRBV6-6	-	CASSKRDSATYNEQFF
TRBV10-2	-	CASSELTASSGNTIYF
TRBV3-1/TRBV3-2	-	CASSLSWGGAISYNEQFF
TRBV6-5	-	CASSYSSSSDEQFF
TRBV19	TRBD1	CASSTTSGTGSGNTIYF
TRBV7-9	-	CASSFKGWGENEQFF
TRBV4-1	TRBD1	CASSHQRGDRVWEKLFF
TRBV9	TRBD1	CASSEGAGVTYEQYF
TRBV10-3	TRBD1	CAIGTGGAGGYTF
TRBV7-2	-	CASSLGSDGPYEQYF
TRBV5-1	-	CASSLEASSGNTIYF
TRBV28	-	CASSPDKLNTEAFF
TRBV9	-	CASSVAPLRLGAEAFF
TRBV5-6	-	CASSLADRQLTF
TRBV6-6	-	CASSRDPYYTEAFF
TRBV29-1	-	CSVTLPRTLNTIYF
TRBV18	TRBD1	CASSPGGARNSPLHF
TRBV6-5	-	CASGVAGNNSPLHF
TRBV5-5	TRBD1	CASSLANRGDYGYTF
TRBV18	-	CASSPPPGDEQYF
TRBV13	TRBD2	CASSLGLAGARSLYF
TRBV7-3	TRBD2	CASSILAGGNEQFF
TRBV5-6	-	CASSLTDTQYF
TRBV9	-	CASRGYGYTF
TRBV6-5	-	CASSPTGETAYEQYF
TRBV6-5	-	CASSNSGGEQYF
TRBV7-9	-	CASSFTGAHGEQYF
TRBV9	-	CASSPLGGEEQFF
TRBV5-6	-	CASRPRPDSYNEQFF
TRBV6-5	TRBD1	CASRGQGLGSPLHF
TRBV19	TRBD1	CASSRQGRETQYF
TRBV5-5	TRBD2	CASSQGLAGGYQETQYF
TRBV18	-	CASSPRGASYNEQFF
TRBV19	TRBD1	CASSPPGDRHRGYGYTF
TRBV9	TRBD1	CASSPTGQYNSPLHF
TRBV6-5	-	CASSPTGNTEAFF
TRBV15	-	CATSTGTVYEQYF
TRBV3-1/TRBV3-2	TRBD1	CASSRIRTGPTNEKLFF
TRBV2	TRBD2	CASSEATSGGSDTQYF
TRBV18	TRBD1	CASSPPMTGREYF
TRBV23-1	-	CASSQSTSLAGATSYEQYF
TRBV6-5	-	CASSPVGTYYGYTF
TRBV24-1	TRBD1	CATSDPGQGTDTQYF
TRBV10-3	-	CAIGATGINTEAFF